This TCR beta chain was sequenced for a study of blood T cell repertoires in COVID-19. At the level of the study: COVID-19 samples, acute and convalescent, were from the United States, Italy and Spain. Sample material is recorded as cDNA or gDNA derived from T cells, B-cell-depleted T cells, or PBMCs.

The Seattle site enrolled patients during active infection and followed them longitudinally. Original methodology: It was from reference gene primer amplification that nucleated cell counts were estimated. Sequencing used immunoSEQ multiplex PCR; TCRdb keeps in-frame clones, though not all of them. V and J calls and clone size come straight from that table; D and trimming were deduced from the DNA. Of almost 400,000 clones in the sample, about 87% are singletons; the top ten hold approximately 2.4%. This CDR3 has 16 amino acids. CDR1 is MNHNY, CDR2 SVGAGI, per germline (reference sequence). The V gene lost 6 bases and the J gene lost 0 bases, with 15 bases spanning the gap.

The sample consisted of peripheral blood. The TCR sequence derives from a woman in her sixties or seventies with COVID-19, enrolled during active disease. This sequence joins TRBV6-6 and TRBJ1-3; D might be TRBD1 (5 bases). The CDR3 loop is CASSLLPTDSGNTIYF. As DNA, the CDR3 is TGTGCCAGCAGCCTACTCCCGACAGACTCTGGAAACACCATATATTTT.